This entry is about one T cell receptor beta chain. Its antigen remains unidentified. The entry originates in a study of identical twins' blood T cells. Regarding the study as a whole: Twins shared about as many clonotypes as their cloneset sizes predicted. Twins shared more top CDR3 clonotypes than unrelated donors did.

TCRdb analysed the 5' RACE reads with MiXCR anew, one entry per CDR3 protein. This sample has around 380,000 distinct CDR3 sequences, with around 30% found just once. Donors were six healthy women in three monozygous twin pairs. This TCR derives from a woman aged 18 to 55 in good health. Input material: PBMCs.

The DNA for the CDR3 is TGTGCCAGCAGACTAGCGGGGGGCCCCCGAAAGCAGTTCTTC. Its protein is CASRLAGGPRKQFF. This chain joins TRBV2 and TRBJ2-1, with 12 bases matching TRBD2. The CDR3 is 14 residues long. V was clipped by 6 bases and J by 11 bases; unmatched bases: 8. Germline CDR1 is SNHLY and CDR2 is FYNNEI.